Each of the 20 T cell receptor beta chains below was sequenced from the same sample in a study of cytomegalovirus exposure and HLA in healthy donors. The PCR used 60 Vbeta and 13 Jbeta primers. Using immunoSEQ multiplex PCR, the repertoire was profiled, and TCRdb retains in-frame clones only, with some absent. The top ten clones hold roughly 0.62% of a sample with about 220,000 clones, just over 75% of them seen once. The sequenced material came from PBMCs. These receptors were obtained from a man aged 18-30 years in good health and CMV-seronegative.

The chain recombines TRBV18 with TRBJ2-5, with D possibly being TRBD2 (7 bases). TRBJ2-7 explains the end of the DNA better; the J call may be wrong. The CDR3 is 15 amino acids. Germline V gives CDR1 KGHSH, CDR2 LQKENI. CDR3 DNA sequence: TGTGCCAGCTCACCAAGGGCGGGGGCCTCCTACGAGCAGTACTTC. As protein: CASSPRAGASYEQYF.

The V call is TRBV19, the J call TRBJ1-4; D unclear. This CDR3 has 14 amino acids. Germline CDR1 is LNHDA and CDR2 is SQIVND (reference sequence). V was shortened by 6 bases and J by 2 bases, with 10 bases between the two germline ends. The CDR3 DNA sequence: TGTGCCAGTAGAGCACAGACGACTAATGAAAAACTGTTTTTT. Translating gives CASRAQTTNEKLFF.

This sequence joins TRBV28 and TRBJ1-5; no clear D. Trimming pared 2 bases from V and 7 bases from J, leaving 12 bases between. Germline V gives CDR1 MDHEN, CDR2 SYDVKM. There are 14 residues in the CDR3. The CDR3 region is CASSLGGPQQPQHF. The CDR3 bases are TGTGCCAGCAGTTTAGGCGGGCCGCAGCAGCCCCAGCATTTT.

The rearrangement links TRBV28 to TRBJ2-7; tentatively, D is TRBD2 (5 bases). The CDR3 is 16 residues long. Per germline, CDR1 MDHEN and CDR2 SYDVKM. Trimming took off 5 bases at V and 1 base at J, with 18 bases between the two ends. The CDR3 loop is CASSPLLLRVSYEQYF. The CDR3 DNA follows: TGTGCCAGCAGTCCTCTACTCCTGAGGGTGTCCTACGAGCAGTACTTC.

The chain employs TRBV7-2 and TRBJ1-1; the D gene is possibly TRBD1 (6 bases). Trimming pared 4 bases from V and 4 bases from J, leaving 10 bases between. Germline V gene sequence: CDR1 SGHTA, CDR2 FQGNSA. This CDR3 spans 13 amino acids. DNA for the CDR3: TGTGCCAGCAGCTCCGGACAGATCACTGAAGCTTTCTTT. This codes for CASSSGQITEAFF.

This chain links TRBV6-5 with TRBJ2-3, with 7 bases that match TRBD1. Germline V CDR1 and CDR2: MNHEY, SVGAGI. This CDR3 contains 14 residues. Trimming cost V 7 bases and J 0 bases; bases outside gene matches: 4. This chain's CDR3 is CASNDRESTDTQYF. The CDR3 DNA reads as TGTGCCAGCAACGACAGGGAGAGCACAGATACGCAGTATTTT.

Here the CDR3 reads CASSLGQWGYYGYTF. The CDR3 nucleotides read TGCGCCAGCAGCTTGGGACAGTGGGGCTACTATGGCTACACCTTC. The chain is built from TRBV5-1 and TRBJ1-2, with D possibly being TRBD1 (5 bases). V shed 0 bases and J shed 3 bases, with 12 bases lying between them. The CDR3 is 15 amino acids. The germline CDR1 and CDR2 sequences are SGHRS and YFSETQ.

This clone was counted once. As DNA, the CDR3 is TGTGCCAGTACTAATCGGGGACAGAGGGGCTATGGCTACACCTTC. Amino acids: CASTNRGQRGYGYTF. The genes are TRBV19 and TRBJ1-2; 7 nucleotides match TRBD1. The CDR3 totals 15 residues. Trimming took 7 bases from V and 4 from J; bases not matched to a gene: 12. Germline V lookup: CDR1 LNHDA, CDR2 SQIVND (reference sequence).

The J gene is TRBJ2-3, the V gene TRBV4-1, with D perhaps TRBD2 (6 bases). The CDR3 length is 18 residues. Trimming shortened V by 0 bases and J by 1 base, and 17 bases separated the two germline ends. In germline, CDR1 is MGHRA, CDR2 YSYEKL. In DNA form, the CDR3 reads TGCGCCAGCAGCCAAGATAGGGGCAGGAGGGCGGGCACAGATACGCAGTATTTT. Translated: CASSQDRGRRAGTDTQYF.

The chain uses TRBV5-4 and TRBJ2-2; 8 nucleotides align to TRBD1. The CDR3 is made up of 17 amino acids. The germline V gene encodes CDR1 SGHNT and CDR2 YYREEE (reference sequence). The V segment lost 0 bases and the J segment 1 base; nucleotides outside the gene matches: 5. CDR3 loop: CASSLVRTGKNTGELFF. The CDR3 coding sequence is TGTGCCAGCAGCTTGGTCCGGACAGGGAAGAACACCGGGGAGCTGTTTTTT.

This chain connects TRBV9 to TRBJ1-1; TRBD1 might be the D (5 bases). The V end was cut by 7 bases, the J end by 4 bases, with 14 bases between. Per the germline V gene, CDR1 is SGDLS and CDR2 is YYNGEE. This CDR3 has 13 amino acids. In nucleotides, the CDR3 is TGTGCCAGCGCGTGGGGCGATGGCACTGAAGCTTTCTTT. Protein: CASAWGDGTEAFF.

The chain recombines TRBV5-1 with TRBJ2-3; TRBD2 matches 9 bases. The germline V gene has CDR1 SGHRS and CDR2 YFSETQ. The junction had 2 bases not matched to a gene; V was cut back by 2 bases and J by 1 base. CDR3 length: 15 amino acids. CDR3 sequence: CASSFLAGGTDTQYF. The CDR3 DNA sequence: TGCGCCAGCAGCTTTTTAGCGGGAGGCACAGATACGCAGTATTTT.

The rearrangement links TRBV28 to TRBJ1-2, with D maybe TRBD1 (5 bases). Trimming left V 4 bases short and J 8 bases short, with 14 bases between. Germline V gives CDR1 MDHEN, CDR2 SYDVKM. The CDR3 sequence is 13 residues long. The CDR3 spells CASSSRRDGGYTF. In DNA form, the CDR3 reads TGTGCCAGCAGTTCCCGGAGGGACGGGGGCTACACCTTC.

The V call is TRBV18, the J call TRBJ2-3; 8 bases line up with TRBD1. Unmatched junction bases numbered 12, after V lost 3 bases and J lost 4 bases. This CDR3 spans 17 amino acids. Germline assignment: CDR1 KGHSH and CDR2 LQKENI. The CDR3 region is CASSPPGGQGASDTQYF. CDR3 coding DNA: TGTGCCAGCTCACCCCCCGGAGGGCAGGGGGCATCAGATACGCAGTATTTT.

The V gene is TRBV10-3, the J gene TRBJ1-1; D uncertain. The CDR3 extends over 12 amino acids. Between the trimmed V and J ends, which lost 4 bases and 3 bases, there was a span of 6 bases. From germline, CDR1 is ENHRY and CDR2 SYGVKD. The chain's CDR3 is CAISVGYTEAFF. The CDR3 DNA reads TGTGCCATCAGTGTCGGTTACACTGAAGCTTTCTTT.

The rearrangement uses TRBV5-1 and TRBJ2-1; TRBD2 is a possible D gene (6 bases). The CDR3 has 15 residues. V was cut by 2 bases and J by 0 bases, with 9 bases left in between. The germline CDR1 and CDR2 sequences are SGHRS and YFSETQ. The CDR3 sequence is CASSLYGSSYNEQFF. CDR3 in DNA: TGCGCCAGCAGCTTATACGGGAGCTCCTACAATGAGCAGTTCTTC.

The chain uses TRBV2 and TRBJ2-5; TRBD1 matches 10 bases. V lost 5 bases to trimming and J lost 4 bases; unmatched junction nucleotides: 7. Germline CDR1 and CDR2: SNHLY and FYNNEI. This CDR3 has 15 amino acids. The CDR3 nucleotides are TGTGCCAGCAGTCCGGACAGGGGGTTTCGAGAGACCCAGTACTTC. This codes for CASSPDRGFRETQYF.

The V call is TRBV2, the J call TRBJ2-1, with TRBD1 as a possible D gene (5 bases). In germline, CDR1 is SNHLY, CDR2 FYNNEI. CDR3 length: 14 residues. Trimming stripped 5 bases from V and 7 bases from J, with 15 bases between. Written as DNA, the CDR3 is TGTGCCAGCAGTAGGGGCCTAGTGGCGAATGAGCAGTTCTTC. Protein product: CASSRGLVANEQFF.

The rearrangement links TRBV10-3 to TRBJ1-5; D perhaps matches TRBD1 (5 bases). V lost 0 bases to trimming and J lost 9 bases, with 15 bases between them. The CDR3 is made up of 15 amino acids. CDR1 ENHRY and CDR2 SYGVKD come from the germline V gene. CDR3 bases: TGTGCCATCAGTGAGTCGGCCCAGGGTAATACGCCCCAGCATTTT. As protein: CAISESAQGNTPQHF.

V gene TRBV7-2 combines with J gene TRBJ1-2; D unclear. Trimming removed 2 bases at V and 4 bases at J, with 14 bases between. The CDR3 covers 15 residues. Germline V gene data show CDR1 as SGHTA and CDR2 as FQGNSA. CDR3 loop: CASSLMAGPGYGYTF. CDR3 bases: TGTGCCAGCAGCTTAATGGCGGGCCCCGGCTATGGCTACACCTTC. Variable domain in full (rest from reference TRBV7-2 and TRBJ1-2): GAGVSQSPSNKVTEKGKDVELRCDPISGHTALYWYRQSLGQGLEFLIYFQGNSAPDKSGLPSDRFSAERTGGSVSTLTIQRTQQEDSAVYLCASSLMAGPGYGYTFGSGTRLTVV.